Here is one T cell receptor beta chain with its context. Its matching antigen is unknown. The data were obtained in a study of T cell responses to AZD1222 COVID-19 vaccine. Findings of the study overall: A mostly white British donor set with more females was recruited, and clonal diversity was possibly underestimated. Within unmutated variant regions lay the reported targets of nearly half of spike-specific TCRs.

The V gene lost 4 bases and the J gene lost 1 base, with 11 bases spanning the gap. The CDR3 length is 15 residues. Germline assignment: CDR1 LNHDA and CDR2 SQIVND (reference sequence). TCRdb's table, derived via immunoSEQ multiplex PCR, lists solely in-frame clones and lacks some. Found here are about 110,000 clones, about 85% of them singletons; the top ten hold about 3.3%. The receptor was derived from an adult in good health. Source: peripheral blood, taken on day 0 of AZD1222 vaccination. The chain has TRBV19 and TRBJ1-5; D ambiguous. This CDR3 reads CASSTRPVSNQPQHF. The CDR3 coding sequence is TGTGCCAGTAGTACCCGGCCCGTCAGCAATCAGCCCCAGCATTTT. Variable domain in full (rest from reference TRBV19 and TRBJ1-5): DGGITQSPKYLFRKEGQNVTLSCEQNLNHDAMYWYRQDPGQGLRLIYYSQIVNDFQKGDIAEGYSVSREKKESFPLTVTSAQKNPTAFYLCASSTRPVSNQPQHFGDGTRLSIL.